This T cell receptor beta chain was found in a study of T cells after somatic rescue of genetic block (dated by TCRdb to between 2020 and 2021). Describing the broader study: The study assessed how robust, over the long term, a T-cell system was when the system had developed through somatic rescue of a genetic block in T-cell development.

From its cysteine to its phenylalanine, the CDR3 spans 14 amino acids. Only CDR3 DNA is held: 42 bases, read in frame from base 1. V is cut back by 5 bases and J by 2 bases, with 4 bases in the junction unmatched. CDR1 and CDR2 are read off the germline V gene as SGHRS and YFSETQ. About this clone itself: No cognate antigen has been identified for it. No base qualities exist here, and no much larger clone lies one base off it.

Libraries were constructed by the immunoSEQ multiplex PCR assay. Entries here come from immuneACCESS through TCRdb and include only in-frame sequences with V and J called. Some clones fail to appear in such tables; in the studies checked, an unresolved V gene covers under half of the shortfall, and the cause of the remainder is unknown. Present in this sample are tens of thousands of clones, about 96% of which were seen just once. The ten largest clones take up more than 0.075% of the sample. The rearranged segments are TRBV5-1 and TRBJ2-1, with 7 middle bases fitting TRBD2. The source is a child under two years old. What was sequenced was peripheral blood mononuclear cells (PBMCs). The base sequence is TGCGCCAGCAGAGTGGGAGGGCCCTACAATGAGCAGTTCTTC. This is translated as CASRVGGPYNEQFF.